These T cell receptor beta chains were read from a single sample in a study of blood T cell repertoires in COVID-19. Generated by immunoSEQ multiplex PCR, the TCRdb table keeps only in-frame clones and is missing some. The profile shows 200,000 or so clones, roughly 80% of them singletons. Material: PBMCs or T cells enriched from blood (not recorded which). The receptors here all came from a woman in her forties with acute COVID-19. The CDR3 runs from the conserved cysteine through the conserved F or W. The D gene is left open where the match is weak. Clone size is given for some rows only: seen once, a few or many times, or a class if the clone is expanded.

v_call	d_call	j_call	clone_size	cdr3_aa	cdr3_nt
TRBV7-3	-	TRBJ2-2	few	CASSLERVENTGELFF	TGTGCCAGCAGCTTAGAGCGGGTTGAGAACACCGGGGAGCTGTTTTTT
TRBV5-1	-	TRBJ2-2	-	CASSPDGRDTGELFF	TGCGCCAGCAGCCCCGACGGCAGGGACACCGGGGAGCTGTTTTTT
TRBV19	-	TRBJ2-5	-	CASSISGVEAQYF	TGTGCCAGTAGTATCTCAGGGGTTGAGGCCCAGTACTTC
TRBV7-8	TRBD1	TRBJ1-5	-	CASSSPGQGAQPQHF	TGTGCCAGCAGCTCGCCGGGACAGGGGGCTCAGCCCCAGCATTTT
TRBV5-1	-	TRBJ2-7	-	CASSLATDYEQYF	TGCGCCAGCAGCTTGGCGACAGACTACGAGCAGTACTTC
TRBV19	-	TRBJ1-5	few	CASSIERTNQPQHF	TGTGCCAGTAGTATAGAGCGTACTAATCAGCCCCAGCATTTT
TRBV2	-	TRBJ2-5	-	CASRPTLAGQETQYF	TGTGCCAGCCGACCCACCCTAGCAGGCCAAGAGACCCAGTACTTC
TRBV6-5	-	TRBJ2-2	-	CASSRTGELFF	TGTGCCAGCAGTCGGACAGGGGAGCTGTTTTTT
TRBV28	-	TRBJ2-1	-	CASSLLVEQFF	TGTGCCAGCAGTTTATTAGTAGAGCAGTTCTTC
TRBV15	TRBD1	TRBJ1-2	-	CATSGYRGRGYGYTF	TGTGCCACCAGCGGGTACAGGGGGCGAGGCTATGGCTACACCTTC
TRBV18	TRBD1	TRBJ1-5	-	CASSPSQGAKQPQHF	TGTGCCAGCTCACCGAGTCAGGGGGCGAAGCAGCCCCAGCATTTT
TRBV5-5	TRBD1	TRBJ2-1	-	CASSSTGGPYNEQFF	TGTGCCAGCAGCTCGACAGGGGGCCCCTACAATGAGCAGTTCTTC
TRBV12-3/TRBV12-4	-	TRBJ1-2	once	CASSLPGAYGYTF	TGTGCCAGCAGTTTACCAGGGGCCTATGGCTACACCTTC
TRBV28	TRBD1	TRBJ1-6	-	CASGTVLGGAFNSPLHF	TGTGCCAGCGGAACCGTCCTAGGGGGCGCCTTTAATTCACCCCTCCACTTT
TRBV27	TRBD1	TRBJ1-5	-	CASSPRGQGRNQPQHF	TGTGCCAGCAGCCCAAGGGGACAGGGGAGGAATCAGCCCCAGCATTTT
TRBV19	-	TRBJ2-3	-	CASSKRHRTDTQYF	TGTGCCAGTAGTAAACGACACCGCACAGATACGCAGTATTTT
TRBV2	-	TRBJ1-1	-	CAAMVAAGGAMNTEAFF	TGTGCCGCAATGGTGGCAGCTGGTGGGGCTATGAACACTGAAGCTTTCTTT
TRBV5-1	-	TRBJ1-2	once	CASSLVLGGSYGYTF	TGCGCCAGCAGCTTGGTGCTCGGGGGAAGCTATGGCTACACCTTC